This TCR beta chain was sequenced in a study of T cell responses to AZD1222 COVID-19 vaccine. Some clones are missing from TCRdb's copy, which holds only in-frame ones; the method was immunoSEQ multiplex PCR. The profile shows 130,000 to 150,000 clones, just over 90% of them singletons. This CDR3 contains 15 residues. The ends lost 2 bases at V and 6 bases at J; junction bases unmatched: 9. Germline V gene lookup returns CDR1 MNHEY and CDR2 SVGEGT. The sample here was peripheral blood, taken on day 0 of AZD1222 vaccination. This TCR was recovered from an adult in good health. J is TRBJ1-2 and V is TRBV6-2 or TRBV6-3, with 7 bases that match TRBD1. The CDR3 reads CASSYNPTGADGYTF. CDR3 in DNA: TGTGCCAGCAGTTACAATCCAACAGGGGCGGATGGCTACACCTTC.